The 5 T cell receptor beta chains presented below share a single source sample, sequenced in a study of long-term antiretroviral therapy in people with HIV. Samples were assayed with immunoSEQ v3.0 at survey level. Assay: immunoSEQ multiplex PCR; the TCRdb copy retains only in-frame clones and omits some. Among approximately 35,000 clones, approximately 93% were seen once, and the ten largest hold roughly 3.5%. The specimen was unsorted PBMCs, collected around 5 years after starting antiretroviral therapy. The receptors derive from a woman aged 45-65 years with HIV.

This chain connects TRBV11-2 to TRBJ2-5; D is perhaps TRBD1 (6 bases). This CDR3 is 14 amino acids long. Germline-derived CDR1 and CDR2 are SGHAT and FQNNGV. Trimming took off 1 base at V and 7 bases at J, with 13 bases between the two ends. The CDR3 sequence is CASSLVRGYGTQYF. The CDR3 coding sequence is TGTGCCAGCAGCTTAGTCAGGGGTTACGGGACCCAGTACTTC. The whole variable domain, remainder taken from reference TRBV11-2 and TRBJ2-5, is EAGVAQSPRYKIIEKRQSVAFWCNPISGHATLYWYQQILGQGPKLLIQFQNNGVVDDSQLPKDRFSAERLKGVDSTLKIQPAKLEDSAVYLCASSLVRGYGTQYFGPGTRLLVL.

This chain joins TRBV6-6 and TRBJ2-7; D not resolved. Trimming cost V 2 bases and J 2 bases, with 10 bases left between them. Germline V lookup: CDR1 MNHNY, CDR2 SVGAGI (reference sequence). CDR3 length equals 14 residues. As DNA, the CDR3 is TGTGCCAGCAGTTACCGGGCCCCCACCTACGAGCAGTACTTC. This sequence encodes CASSYRAPTYEQYF.

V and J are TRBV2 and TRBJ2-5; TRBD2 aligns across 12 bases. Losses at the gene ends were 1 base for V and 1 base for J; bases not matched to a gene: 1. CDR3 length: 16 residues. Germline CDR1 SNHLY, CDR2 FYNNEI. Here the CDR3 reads CASSEGLAGAQETQYF. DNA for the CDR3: TGTGCCAGCAGTGAAGGACTAGCGGGGGCCCAAGAGACCCAGTACTTC.

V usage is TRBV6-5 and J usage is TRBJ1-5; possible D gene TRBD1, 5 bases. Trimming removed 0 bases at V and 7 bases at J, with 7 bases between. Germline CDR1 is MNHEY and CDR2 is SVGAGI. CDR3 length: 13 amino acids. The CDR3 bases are TGTGCCAGCAGTTACTCCTGGGGGCAGCCCCAGCATTTT. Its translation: CASSYSWGQPQHF.

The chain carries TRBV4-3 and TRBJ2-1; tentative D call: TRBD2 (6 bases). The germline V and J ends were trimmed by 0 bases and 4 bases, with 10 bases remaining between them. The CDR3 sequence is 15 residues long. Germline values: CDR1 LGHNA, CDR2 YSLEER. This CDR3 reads CASSQDGAGYNEQFF. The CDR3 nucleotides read TGCGCCAGCAGCCAAGATGGGGCGGGGTACAATGAGCAGTTCTTC.